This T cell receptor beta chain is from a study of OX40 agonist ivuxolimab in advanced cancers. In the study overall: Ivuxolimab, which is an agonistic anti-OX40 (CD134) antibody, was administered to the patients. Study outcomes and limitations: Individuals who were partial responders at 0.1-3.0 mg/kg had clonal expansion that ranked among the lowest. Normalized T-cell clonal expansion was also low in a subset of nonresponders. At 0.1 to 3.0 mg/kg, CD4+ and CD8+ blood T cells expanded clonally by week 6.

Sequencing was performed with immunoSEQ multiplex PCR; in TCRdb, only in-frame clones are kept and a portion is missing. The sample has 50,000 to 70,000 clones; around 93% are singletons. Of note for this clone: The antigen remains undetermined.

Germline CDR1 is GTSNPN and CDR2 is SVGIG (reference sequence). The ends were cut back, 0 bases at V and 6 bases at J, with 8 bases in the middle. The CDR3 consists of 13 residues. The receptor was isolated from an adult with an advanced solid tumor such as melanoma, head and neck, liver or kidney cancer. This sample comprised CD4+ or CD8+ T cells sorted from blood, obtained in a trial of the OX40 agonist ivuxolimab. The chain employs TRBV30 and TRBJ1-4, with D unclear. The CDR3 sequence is CAWSVLQDEKLFF. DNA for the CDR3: TGTGCCTGGAGTGTTCTTCAAGATGAAAAACTGTTTTTT.